These 13 T cell receptor beta chains were sequenced from one sample in a study of blood T cell repertoires in COVID-19. The assay was immunoSEQ multiplex PCR, and TCRdb's table has in-frame clones only and misses some. The data contain approximately 240,000 clones, around 84% of them singletons. The sample consisted of peripheral blood. The receptors stem from a man between 45 and 60 years old who had recovered from COVID-19.

The chain is built from TRBV7-9 and TRBJ1-3, with a tentative D call TRBD1 (5 bases). The CDR3 length is 14 residues. Trimming took off 11 bases at V and 0 bases at J, with 14 bases between the two ends. CDR1 and CDR2 from the germline V gene are SEHNR and FQNEAQ (reference sequence). CDR3 in amino acids: CAGRKGNSGNTIYF. CDR3 nucleotides: TGTGCCGGTCGTAAGGGGAACTCTGGAAACACCATATATTTT.

The chain carries TRBV28 and TRBJ2-1; 8 bases are a match to TRBD1. V lost 10 bases and J lost 4; bases outside the gene matches: 6. Germline lookup yields CDR1 MDHEN and CDR2 SYDVKM. The CDR3 length is 13 residues. The CDR3 DNA is TGTGCCACCACAGGGGGTAGGTACAATGAGCAGTTCTTC. This gives the protein CATTGGRYNEQFF.

This chain uses TRBV6-5 with TRBJ2-7; D might be TRBD1 (5 bases). Trimming took off 6 bases at V and 0 bases at J, with 15 bases between the two ends. CDR1 and CDR2 (germline): MNHEY, SVGAGI. This CDR3 is built from 15 residues. The CDR3: CASSRDSDSSYEQYF. DNA of the CDR3: TGTGCCAGCAGCCGCGACAGCGATAGCTCCTACGAGCAGTACTTC.

As for this clone: At the DNA level, this CDR3 is encoded by other sequences in the same sample as well. This chain links TRBV6-5 with TRBJ1-4, with D perhaps TRBD1 (5 bases). CDR1 is MNHEY and CDR2 is SVGAGI in the germline V gene. V lost 2 bases and J lost 0, with 7 bases in between. The CDR3 has 15 amino acids. The CDR3 protein is CASSYTGATNEKLFF. Written as DNA, the CDR3 is TGTGCCAGCAGTTACACGGGGGCAACTAATGAAAAACTGTTTTTT.

The chain uses TRBV3-1 (or the pseudogene TRBV3-2) and TRBJ1-4, with a possible D match to TRBD1 (5 bases). Germline loops: CDR1 LGHDT, CDR2 YNNKEL (reference sequence). CDR3 length: 15 amino acids. Between the trimmed V and J ends, which lost 4 bases and 3 bases, there was a span of 12 bases. The CDR3: CASSLQGTANEKLFF. The CDR3 region has the DNA TGTGCCAGCAGCCTGCAGGGAACAGCTAATGAAAAACTGTTTTTT.

This sequence joins TRBV28 and TRBJ1-5; D gene uncertain. Germline CDR1 is MDHEN and CDR2 is SYDVKM. CDR3 size: 13 residues. Trimming took 10 bases from V and 0 from J, leaving 10 bases between them. CDR3 sequence (DNA): TGTGCCACTACAGCTTATAGCAATCAGCCCCAGCATTTT. Its translation is CATTAYSNQPQHF.

This clone was seen a handful of times. Other nucleotide sequences from this sample produce the same CDR3. The chain employs TRBV28 and TRBJ2-7, with 8 nucleotides matching TRBD2. This CDR3 comprises 15 residues. V lost 4 bases, J lost 0 bases, and 5 bases stayed unmatched. Germline V gene data show CDR1 as MDHEN and CDR2 as SYDVKM. DNA of the CDR3: TGTGCCAGCAGTTCACCGGGGGGGAACTCCTACGAGCAGTACTTC. Translating it yields CASSSPGGNSYEQYF.

The table lists this clone with a few counts. The V call is TRBV19, the J call TRBJ1-6, with D perhaps TRBD1 (6 bases). The V gene's germline CDR1 is LNHDA and CDR2 SQIVND (reference sequence). Trimming removed 5 bases at V and 8 bases at J, with 13 bases between. This CDR3 spans 14 amino acids. CDR3 in amino acids: CASSPDRTHSPLHF. CDR3 in DNA: TGTGCCAGTAGTCCCGACAGGACACATTCACCCCTCCACTTT.

This chain joins TRBV7-9 and TRBJ1-6; D not certain. This CDR3 spans 15 amino acids. CDR1 and CDR2 from the germline V gene are SEHNR and FQNEAQ (reference sequence). The V and J ends lost 2 bases and 7 bases respectively, with 12 bases between them. CDR3 nucleotide sequence: TGTGCCAGCAGCTTATTGTTGCATGAGAATTCACCCCTCCACTTT. This sequence encodes CASSLLLHENSPLHF.

V is TRBV7-8 and J is TRBJ1-4; 9 bases fit TRBD1. CDR1 SGHVS and CDR2 FQNEAQ come from the germline V gene. Trimming removed 4 bases from V and 11 bases from J; junction bases left unmatched: 14. This CDR3 is built from 16 residues. The DNA of the CDR3 is TGTGCCAGCAGCTCCGCGTCGACAGGGGGACTGGGGAAACTGTTTTTT. Its translation is CASSSASTGGLGKLFF.

The CDR3 nucleotides read TGTGCCAGCAGCCGGACAGGGTCTTACGAGCAGTACTTC. Translation: CASSRTGSYEQYF. This chain uses TRBV6-5 with TRBJ2-7, with TRBD1 identical over 8 bases. CDR1 and CDR2 (germline): MNHEY, SVGAGI. Losses at the gene ends were 6 bases for V and 4 bases for J; bases not matched to a gene: 5. There are 13 residues in the CDR3.

This sequence joins TRBV10-3 and TRBJ2-1; 8 positions agree with TRBD1. CDR1 is ENHRY, CDR2 SYGVKD, per germline. This CDR3 has 14 amino acids. The junction had 7 bases not matched to a gene; V was cut back by 6 bases and J by 6 bases. The CDR3 region is CAISSSTGVNEQFF. The CDR3 nucleotides are TGTGCCATCAGCTCTTCGACAGGGGTCAATGAGCAGTTCTTC.

This clone appeared a single time. The chain employs TRBV2 and TRBJ1-4; 7 bases agree with TRBD1. This CDR3 contains 15 residues. Germline V gene lookup returns CDR1 SNHLY and CDR2 FYNNEI. V gave up 5 bases and J gave up 4 bases; unmatched junction bases: 7. This CDR3 reads CASSPRQGSNEKLFF. The CDR3 DNA reads as TGTGCCAGCAGTCCACGACAGGGAAGTAATGAAAAACTGTTTTTT.